What follows describes a single TCR beta chain. The data are from a study of shared clonotypes between healthy human individuals. Germline V gene lookup returns CDR1 SGHRS and CDR2 YFSETQ. This CDR3 has 16 amino acids. V lost 1 base, J lost 3 bases, and 6 bases stayed unmatched. An assay was performed, and its level was deep. The method was immunoSEQ multiplex PCR; TCRdb's version includes in-frame clones alone and lacks a portion of them. The sample consists of some 490,000 clones, more than 75% of them appearing once. The chain couples TRBV5-1 to TRBJ2-2; 7 bases map to TRBD2. The TCR sequence derives from a woman between 40 and 50 years old in good health. Some clones in this sample may be carry-over from other donors' samples. The specimen was PBMCs. The CDR3 reads CASSLSGTPDTGELFF. Here the CDR3 DNA reads TGCGCCAGCAGCTTGAGCGGGACTCCGGACACCGGGGAGCTGTTTTTT.